The rows below give T cell receptor beta chains drawn from one sample of a study of technical replicates of blood from several donors. Profiled with immunoSEQ multiplex PCR; TCRdb holds only in-frame clones, not every one. The data hold 65,000 to 90,000 clones, with about 92% observed a single time. The sequenced sample was T cells isolated from PBMCs. These receptors all come from a human donor in good health. The CDR3 runs from the conserved cysteine through the conserved F or W. The D gene is left open where the match is weak. The size field is filled for only some rows; it gives once, few, many or a size class.

TRBV5-6	once	TRBJ2-1	TRBD1	TGTGCCAGCAGCTTCCGGGACAGGCGGATCCATAATGAGCAGTTCTTC	CASSFRDRRIHNEQFF
TRBV6-1	NA	TRBJ1-2	NA	TGTGCCAGCAGCGGGTACAATGGCTACACCTTC	CASSGYNGYTF
TRBV4-1	NA	TRBJ1-1	TRBD1	TGCGCCAGCAGCGAGGACAGGGACTTAACTTTCTTT	CASSEDRDLTFF
TRBV19	NA	TRBJ2-3	NA	TGTGCCAGTAGTATGTCGCTAGCGACGCGCACAGATACGCAGTATTTT	CASSMSLATRTDTQYF
TRBV6-5	NA	TRBJ1-5	TRBD1	TGTGCCAGCAGGGGACAGGGGCAGACTCAGCCCCAGCATTTT	CASRGQGQTQPQHF
TRBV16	NA	TRBJ2-7	NA	TGTGCCAGCAGCCAAGCGGCCTACGAGCAGTACTTC	CASSQAAYEQYF
TRBV7-6	NA	TRBJ2-7	TRBD2	TGTGCCAGCAGCCTGTCCGTAGCGGGGGGTGCCTACGAGCAGTACTTC	CASSLSVAGGAYEQYF
TRBV29-1	NA	TRBJ2-7	NA	TGCAGCGTTTTGGGGGCACCCGAAAATTCCTACGAGCAGTACTTC	CSVLGAPENSYEQYF
TRBV7-8	NA	TRBJ2-2	NA	TGTGCCAGCAGCTACACGGCGGGATTGAACACCGGGGAGCTGTTTTTT	CASSYTAGLNTGELFF
TRBV9	NA	TRBJ2-1	TRBD2	TGTGCCAGCAGCGCCGCCGTGGGGGGGGGTTCCTACAATGAGCAGTTCTTC	CASSAAVGGGSYNEQFF
TRBV19	NA	TRBJ1-4	NA	TGTGCCAGTACTCCCGCGGTGGGGAGGGTGACTAATGAAAAACTGTTTTTT	CASTPAVGRVTNEKLFF
TRBV7-8	NA	TRBJ2-1	TRBD2	TGTGCCAGCAGCTCGTGGACTAGCGGGGGGGCAGGTAATGAGCAGTTCTTC	CASSSWTSGGAGNEQFF
TRBV7-9	NA	TRBJ2-3	NA	TGTGCCAGCAGCGCCCGCCCGGTTCCTAGCACAGATACGCAGTATTTT	CASSARPVPSTDTQYF